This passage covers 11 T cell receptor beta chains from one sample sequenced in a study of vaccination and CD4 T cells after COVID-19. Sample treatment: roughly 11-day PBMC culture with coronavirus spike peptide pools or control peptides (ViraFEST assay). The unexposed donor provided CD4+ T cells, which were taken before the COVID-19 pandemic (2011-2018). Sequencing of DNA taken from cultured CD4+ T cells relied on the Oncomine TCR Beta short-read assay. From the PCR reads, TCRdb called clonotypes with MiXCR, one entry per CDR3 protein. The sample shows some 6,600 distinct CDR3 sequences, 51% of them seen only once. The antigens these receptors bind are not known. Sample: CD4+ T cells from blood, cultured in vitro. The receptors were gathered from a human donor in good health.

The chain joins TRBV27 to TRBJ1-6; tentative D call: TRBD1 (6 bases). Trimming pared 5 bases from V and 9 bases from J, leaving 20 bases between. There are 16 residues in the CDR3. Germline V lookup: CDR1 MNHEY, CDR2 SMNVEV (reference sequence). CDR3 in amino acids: CASSNYRELGGSPLHF. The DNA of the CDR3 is TGTGCCAGCAGTAACTACAGGGAGCTGGGTGGTTCACCCCTCCACTTT.

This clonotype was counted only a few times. Here the CDR3 reads CASSSDRLGIQYF. CDR3 DNA: TGTGCCAGCAGTTCCGACAGATTGGGCATTCAGTACTTC. This chain joins TRBV27 and TRBJ2-4; weak D call: TRBD1 (5 bases). The CDR3 covers 13 residues. CDR1 is MNHEY, CDR2 SMNVEV, per germline (reference sequence). V lost 4 bases and J 9 bases, leaving 13 bases between the germline ends.

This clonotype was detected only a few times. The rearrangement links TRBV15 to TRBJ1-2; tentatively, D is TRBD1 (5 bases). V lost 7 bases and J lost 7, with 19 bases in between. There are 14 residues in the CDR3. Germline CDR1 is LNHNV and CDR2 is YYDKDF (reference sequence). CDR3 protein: CATTKGRSGSGYTF. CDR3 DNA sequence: TGTGCCACCACCAAGGGTCGCTCAGGGTCTGGCTACACCTTC.

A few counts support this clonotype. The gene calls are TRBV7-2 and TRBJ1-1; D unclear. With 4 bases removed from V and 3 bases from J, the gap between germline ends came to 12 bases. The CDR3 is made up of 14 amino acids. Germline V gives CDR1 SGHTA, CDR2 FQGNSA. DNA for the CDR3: TGTGCCAGCAGCTCGTCCATTCAGGACACTGAAGCTTTCTTT. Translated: CASSSSIQDTEAFF. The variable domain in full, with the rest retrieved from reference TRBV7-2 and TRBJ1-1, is GAGVSQSPSNKVTEKGKDVELRCDPISGHTALYWYRQSLGQGLEFLIYFQGNSAPDKSGLPSDRFSAERTGGSVSTLTIQRTQQEDSAVYLCASSSSIQDTEAFFGQGTRLTVV.

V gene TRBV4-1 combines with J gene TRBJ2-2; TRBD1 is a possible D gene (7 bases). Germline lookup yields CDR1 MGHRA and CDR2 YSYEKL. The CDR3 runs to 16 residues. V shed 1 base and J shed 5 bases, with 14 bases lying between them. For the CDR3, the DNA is TGCGCCAGCAGCCAAGTGGAGGGGGCGAGGACCGGGGAGCTGTTTTTT. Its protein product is CASSQVEGARTGELFF.

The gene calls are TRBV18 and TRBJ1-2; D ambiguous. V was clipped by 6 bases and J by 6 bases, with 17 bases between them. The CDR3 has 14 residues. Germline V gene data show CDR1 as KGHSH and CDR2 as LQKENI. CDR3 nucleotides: TGTGCCAGCTCCCCGGGAGGAGAAACCAATGGCTACACCTTC. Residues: CASSPGGETNGYTF.

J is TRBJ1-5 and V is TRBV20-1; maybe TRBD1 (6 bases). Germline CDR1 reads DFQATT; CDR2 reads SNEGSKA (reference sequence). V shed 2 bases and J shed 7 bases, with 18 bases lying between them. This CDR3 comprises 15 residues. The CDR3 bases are TGCAGTGCTAGAATCGGCACAGGGATAGGGCAGCCCCAGCATTTT. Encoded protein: CSARIGTGIGQPQHF.

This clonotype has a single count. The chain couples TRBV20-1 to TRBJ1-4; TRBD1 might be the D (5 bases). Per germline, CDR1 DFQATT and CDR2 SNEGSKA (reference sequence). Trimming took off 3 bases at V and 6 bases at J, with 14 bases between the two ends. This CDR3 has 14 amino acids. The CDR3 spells CSASLTGVDEKLFF. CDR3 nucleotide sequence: TGCAGTGCTAGCCTCACGGGGGTTGATGAAAAACTGTTTTTT.

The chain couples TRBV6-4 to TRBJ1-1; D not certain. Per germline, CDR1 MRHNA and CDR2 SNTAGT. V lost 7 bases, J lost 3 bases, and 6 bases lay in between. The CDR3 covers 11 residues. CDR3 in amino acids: CASTRDTEAFF. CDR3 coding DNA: TGTGCCAGCACCCGGGACACTGAAGCTTTCTTT.

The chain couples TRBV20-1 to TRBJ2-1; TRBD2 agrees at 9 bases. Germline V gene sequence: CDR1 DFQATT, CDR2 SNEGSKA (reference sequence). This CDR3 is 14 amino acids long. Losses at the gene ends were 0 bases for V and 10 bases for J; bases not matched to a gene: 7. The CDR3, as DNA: TGCAGTGCTAGAGAGTTAGCGGGAGCCTGGGAGCAGTTCTTC. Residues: CSARELAGAWEQFF.

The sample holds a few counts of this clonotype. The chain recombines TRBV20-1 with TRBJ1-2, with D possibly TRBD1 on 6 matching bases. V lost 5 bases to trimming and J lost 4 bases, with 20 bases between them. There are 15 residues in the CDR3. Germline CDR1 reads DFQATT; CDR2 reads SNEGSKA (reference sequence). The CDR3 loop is CSAPKRGQGGYGYTF. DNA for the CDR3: TGCAGTGCTCCGAAACGGGGGCAGGGCGGCTATGGCTACACCTTC.